This TCR beta chain was obtained from a study of response to subunit inactivated influenza vaccine. Study results and caveats: Every seasonal influenza vaccination brings in few new T cells, the authors suggested.

About this clonotype: Antigen specificity is unknown.

Germline values: CDR1 ENHRY, CDR2 SYGVKD. The CDR3 is made up of 13 amino acids. V shed 11 bases and J 3 bases; nucleotides not matched to a gene: 6. One entry per CDR3 protein, called by TCRdb with MiXCR from the RT-PCR reads. Counted here are 450,000 to 550,000 distinct CDR3 sequences, roughly 23% occurring once; the ten biggest clones make up around 1.8%. This clonotype was obtained from a man between 50 and 59 years old who received an inactivated influenza vaccine. The chain recombines TRBV10-3 with TRBJ1-4; 7 bases agree with TRBD1. The input for sequencing was CD4+ T cells sorted from PBMCs, taken 5 to 6 days after vaccination. CDR3: CASRGSANEKLFF. The CDR3 DNA is TGTGCCTCCAGGGGGTCCGCTAATGAAAAACTGTTTTTT.